This is a list of T cell receptor beta chains from one sample in a study of shared clonotypes between healthy human individuals. Produced via immunoSEQ multiplex PCR; TCRdb's table is partial and in-frame only. This table holds around 550,000 clones, 96% found once. Sequencing was carried out using naive CD4+ T cells sorted from blood. These receptors were obtained from a woman under 40 in good health. The CDR3 runs from the conserved cysteine through the conserved F or W. The D gene is left open where the match is weak. Only part of the rows carry a size: once, few, many, or a class if the clone is expanded.

clone_size,v_call,d_call,j_call,cdr3_aa,cdr3_nt
NA,TRBV11-2,NA,TRBJ2-7,CASSSGQRATYEQYF,TGTGCCAGCAGCTCAGGCCAGCGGGCGACCTACGAGCAGTACTTC
NA,TRBV28,NA,TRBJ2-1,CASSITPDEQFF,TGTGCCAGCAGTATCACCCCCGATGAGCAGTTCTTC
NA,TRBV5-5,NA,TRBJ1-1,CASSLVQWTPEAFF,TGTGCCAGCAGCTTGGTACAGTGGACCCCTGAAGCTTTCTTT
once,TRBV2,NA,TRBJ1-2,CASSDRPDYGYTF,TGTGCCAGCAGTGACCGGCCGGACTATGGCTACACCTTC
NA,TRBV11-2,NA,TRBJ2-7,CASSRGSGVTYYEQYF,TGTGCCAGCAGCCGCGGTTCAGGGGTTACTTACTACGAGCAGTACTTC
NA,TRBV10-3,NA,TRBJ1-5,CAISEDSSNQPQHF,TGTGCCATCAGTGAGGACTCTAGCAATCAGCCCCAGCATTTT
NA,TRBV6-1,NA,TRBJ1-5,CASSGSGDLGNQPQHF,TGTGCCAGCAGTGGATCGGGGGACCTTGGCAATCAGCCCCAGCATTTT
NA,TRBV5-4,NA,TRBJ2-7,CASSLGGSGEQYF,TGTGCCAGCAGCTTGGGGGGTAGTGGCGAGCAGTACTTC
NA,TRBV7-6,NA,TRBJ2-6,CASSRTPPSGANVLTF,TGTGCCAGCAGCCGGACTCCCCCTTCTGGGGCCAACGTCCTGACTTTC
NA,TRBV2,NA,TRBJ1-1,CASASDFNTEAFF,TGTGCCAGCGCCTCAGATTTTAACACTGAAGCTTTCTTT
once,TRBV19,TRBD1,TRBJ2-6,CASSTTGSGANVLTF,TGTGCCAGTAGTACGACAGGGTCTGGGGCCAACGTCCTGACTTTC
NA,TRBV11-2,TRBD1,TRBJ2-7,CASSSLTGGNEQYF,TGTGCCAGCAGCTCCCTAACAGGGGGCAACGAGCAGTACTTC
NA,TRBV28,NA,TRBJ2-7,CASTLPGESYEQYF,TGTGCCAGCACCCTCCCGGGGGAAAGCTACGAGCAGTACTTC
NA,TRBV10-3,TRBD1,TRBJ1-2,CAMLRDRDGGYTF,TGTGCCATGCTCCGGGACAGGGATGGAGGCTACACCTTC
NA,TRBV10-3,NA,TRBJ1-1,CAISEGGIGTEAFF,TGTGCCATCAGTGAGGGAGGGATAGGCACTGAAGCTTTCTTT
NA,TRBV7-9,NA,TRBJ1-4,CASSAIERGLRKLFF,TGTGCCAGCAGCGCAATTGAGAGGGGATTGCGGAAACTGTTTTTT
NA,TRBV6-6,NA,TRBJ2-7,CASSYTERWIEQYF,TGTGCCAGCAGTTACACCGAGCGGTGGATCGAGCAGTACTTC
NA,TRBV11-2,TRBD2,TRBJ2-7,CASRHLAGVTEQYF,TGTGCCAGCCGTCACCTAGCGGGAGTCACCGAGCAGTACTTC
NA,TRBV11-2,NA,TRBJ2-1,CASSLGKTSSSYNEQFF,TGTGCCAGCAGCTTAGGGAAAACCTCAAGCTCCTACAATGAGCAGTTCTTC
NA,TRBV7-9,TRBD1,TRBJ1-4,CASSLEGWTGGPLDEKLFF,TGTGCCAGCAGCCTGGAGGGCTGGACAGGGGGTCCGCTTGACGAAAAACTGTTTTTT
NA,TRBV10-3,TRBD2,TRBJ2-7,CAISRAGTSGNSYEQYF,TGTGCCATCAGTCGCGCCGGGACTAGCGGGAATTCCTACGAGCAGTACTTC
NA,TRBV11-2,NA,TRBJ2-1,CASSLASAATYNEQFF,TGTGCCAGCAGCTTAGCGTCCGCGGCAACGTACAATGAGCAGTTCTTC
NA,TRBV19,NA,TRBJ2-2,CASSIGGRAPLGELFF,TGTGCCAGTAGTATAGGCGGCAGGGCCCCACTGGGGGAGCTGTTTTTT